This TCR beta chain came from a study of shared clonotypes between healthy human individuals. Looking at the study overall: Per donor, CD8 memory used one plate, CD8 naive used two, CD4 memory used three and CD4 naive used three. Notes on the study in general: The diversity represented, both genetic and in exposure history, was limited by few donors.

Here immunoSEQ multiplex PCR was the method, and the copy in TCRdb shows in-frame clones only, minus some. The table shows about 2.1 million clones, with over 85% occurring only once. This clone showed up just once. Its antigen is still unknown. Naive-designated CD8 cells lacked CD45RO, were positively enriched for CCR7, and omitted terminally differentiated effector memory CD45RA+ cells. None of the donors, who were healthy HIV-negative adults, had recently had acute infections or vaccinations. Every contributor of samples was a Caucasian grown-up residing in Nashville, Tennessee. Germline V CDR1 and CDR2: MNHNS, SASEGT. The V end lost 2 bases, the J end lost 4 bases, and 21 bases lay between the germline ends. The CDR3 runs 17 residues.

The sequenced sample was naive CD8+ T cells from PBMCs. The source of this sequence is a man aged 18 to 35 in good health. Some clones in this sample may be carry-over from other donors' samples. This rearrangement joins TRBV6-1 to TRBJ2-7; possibly TRBD1 for D (6 bases). The DNA of the CDR3 is TGTGCCAGCAGTGAACCGAAGACAGGCCCGCTAGGTTACGAGCAGTACTTC. It yields the protein CASSEPKTGPLGYEQYF.